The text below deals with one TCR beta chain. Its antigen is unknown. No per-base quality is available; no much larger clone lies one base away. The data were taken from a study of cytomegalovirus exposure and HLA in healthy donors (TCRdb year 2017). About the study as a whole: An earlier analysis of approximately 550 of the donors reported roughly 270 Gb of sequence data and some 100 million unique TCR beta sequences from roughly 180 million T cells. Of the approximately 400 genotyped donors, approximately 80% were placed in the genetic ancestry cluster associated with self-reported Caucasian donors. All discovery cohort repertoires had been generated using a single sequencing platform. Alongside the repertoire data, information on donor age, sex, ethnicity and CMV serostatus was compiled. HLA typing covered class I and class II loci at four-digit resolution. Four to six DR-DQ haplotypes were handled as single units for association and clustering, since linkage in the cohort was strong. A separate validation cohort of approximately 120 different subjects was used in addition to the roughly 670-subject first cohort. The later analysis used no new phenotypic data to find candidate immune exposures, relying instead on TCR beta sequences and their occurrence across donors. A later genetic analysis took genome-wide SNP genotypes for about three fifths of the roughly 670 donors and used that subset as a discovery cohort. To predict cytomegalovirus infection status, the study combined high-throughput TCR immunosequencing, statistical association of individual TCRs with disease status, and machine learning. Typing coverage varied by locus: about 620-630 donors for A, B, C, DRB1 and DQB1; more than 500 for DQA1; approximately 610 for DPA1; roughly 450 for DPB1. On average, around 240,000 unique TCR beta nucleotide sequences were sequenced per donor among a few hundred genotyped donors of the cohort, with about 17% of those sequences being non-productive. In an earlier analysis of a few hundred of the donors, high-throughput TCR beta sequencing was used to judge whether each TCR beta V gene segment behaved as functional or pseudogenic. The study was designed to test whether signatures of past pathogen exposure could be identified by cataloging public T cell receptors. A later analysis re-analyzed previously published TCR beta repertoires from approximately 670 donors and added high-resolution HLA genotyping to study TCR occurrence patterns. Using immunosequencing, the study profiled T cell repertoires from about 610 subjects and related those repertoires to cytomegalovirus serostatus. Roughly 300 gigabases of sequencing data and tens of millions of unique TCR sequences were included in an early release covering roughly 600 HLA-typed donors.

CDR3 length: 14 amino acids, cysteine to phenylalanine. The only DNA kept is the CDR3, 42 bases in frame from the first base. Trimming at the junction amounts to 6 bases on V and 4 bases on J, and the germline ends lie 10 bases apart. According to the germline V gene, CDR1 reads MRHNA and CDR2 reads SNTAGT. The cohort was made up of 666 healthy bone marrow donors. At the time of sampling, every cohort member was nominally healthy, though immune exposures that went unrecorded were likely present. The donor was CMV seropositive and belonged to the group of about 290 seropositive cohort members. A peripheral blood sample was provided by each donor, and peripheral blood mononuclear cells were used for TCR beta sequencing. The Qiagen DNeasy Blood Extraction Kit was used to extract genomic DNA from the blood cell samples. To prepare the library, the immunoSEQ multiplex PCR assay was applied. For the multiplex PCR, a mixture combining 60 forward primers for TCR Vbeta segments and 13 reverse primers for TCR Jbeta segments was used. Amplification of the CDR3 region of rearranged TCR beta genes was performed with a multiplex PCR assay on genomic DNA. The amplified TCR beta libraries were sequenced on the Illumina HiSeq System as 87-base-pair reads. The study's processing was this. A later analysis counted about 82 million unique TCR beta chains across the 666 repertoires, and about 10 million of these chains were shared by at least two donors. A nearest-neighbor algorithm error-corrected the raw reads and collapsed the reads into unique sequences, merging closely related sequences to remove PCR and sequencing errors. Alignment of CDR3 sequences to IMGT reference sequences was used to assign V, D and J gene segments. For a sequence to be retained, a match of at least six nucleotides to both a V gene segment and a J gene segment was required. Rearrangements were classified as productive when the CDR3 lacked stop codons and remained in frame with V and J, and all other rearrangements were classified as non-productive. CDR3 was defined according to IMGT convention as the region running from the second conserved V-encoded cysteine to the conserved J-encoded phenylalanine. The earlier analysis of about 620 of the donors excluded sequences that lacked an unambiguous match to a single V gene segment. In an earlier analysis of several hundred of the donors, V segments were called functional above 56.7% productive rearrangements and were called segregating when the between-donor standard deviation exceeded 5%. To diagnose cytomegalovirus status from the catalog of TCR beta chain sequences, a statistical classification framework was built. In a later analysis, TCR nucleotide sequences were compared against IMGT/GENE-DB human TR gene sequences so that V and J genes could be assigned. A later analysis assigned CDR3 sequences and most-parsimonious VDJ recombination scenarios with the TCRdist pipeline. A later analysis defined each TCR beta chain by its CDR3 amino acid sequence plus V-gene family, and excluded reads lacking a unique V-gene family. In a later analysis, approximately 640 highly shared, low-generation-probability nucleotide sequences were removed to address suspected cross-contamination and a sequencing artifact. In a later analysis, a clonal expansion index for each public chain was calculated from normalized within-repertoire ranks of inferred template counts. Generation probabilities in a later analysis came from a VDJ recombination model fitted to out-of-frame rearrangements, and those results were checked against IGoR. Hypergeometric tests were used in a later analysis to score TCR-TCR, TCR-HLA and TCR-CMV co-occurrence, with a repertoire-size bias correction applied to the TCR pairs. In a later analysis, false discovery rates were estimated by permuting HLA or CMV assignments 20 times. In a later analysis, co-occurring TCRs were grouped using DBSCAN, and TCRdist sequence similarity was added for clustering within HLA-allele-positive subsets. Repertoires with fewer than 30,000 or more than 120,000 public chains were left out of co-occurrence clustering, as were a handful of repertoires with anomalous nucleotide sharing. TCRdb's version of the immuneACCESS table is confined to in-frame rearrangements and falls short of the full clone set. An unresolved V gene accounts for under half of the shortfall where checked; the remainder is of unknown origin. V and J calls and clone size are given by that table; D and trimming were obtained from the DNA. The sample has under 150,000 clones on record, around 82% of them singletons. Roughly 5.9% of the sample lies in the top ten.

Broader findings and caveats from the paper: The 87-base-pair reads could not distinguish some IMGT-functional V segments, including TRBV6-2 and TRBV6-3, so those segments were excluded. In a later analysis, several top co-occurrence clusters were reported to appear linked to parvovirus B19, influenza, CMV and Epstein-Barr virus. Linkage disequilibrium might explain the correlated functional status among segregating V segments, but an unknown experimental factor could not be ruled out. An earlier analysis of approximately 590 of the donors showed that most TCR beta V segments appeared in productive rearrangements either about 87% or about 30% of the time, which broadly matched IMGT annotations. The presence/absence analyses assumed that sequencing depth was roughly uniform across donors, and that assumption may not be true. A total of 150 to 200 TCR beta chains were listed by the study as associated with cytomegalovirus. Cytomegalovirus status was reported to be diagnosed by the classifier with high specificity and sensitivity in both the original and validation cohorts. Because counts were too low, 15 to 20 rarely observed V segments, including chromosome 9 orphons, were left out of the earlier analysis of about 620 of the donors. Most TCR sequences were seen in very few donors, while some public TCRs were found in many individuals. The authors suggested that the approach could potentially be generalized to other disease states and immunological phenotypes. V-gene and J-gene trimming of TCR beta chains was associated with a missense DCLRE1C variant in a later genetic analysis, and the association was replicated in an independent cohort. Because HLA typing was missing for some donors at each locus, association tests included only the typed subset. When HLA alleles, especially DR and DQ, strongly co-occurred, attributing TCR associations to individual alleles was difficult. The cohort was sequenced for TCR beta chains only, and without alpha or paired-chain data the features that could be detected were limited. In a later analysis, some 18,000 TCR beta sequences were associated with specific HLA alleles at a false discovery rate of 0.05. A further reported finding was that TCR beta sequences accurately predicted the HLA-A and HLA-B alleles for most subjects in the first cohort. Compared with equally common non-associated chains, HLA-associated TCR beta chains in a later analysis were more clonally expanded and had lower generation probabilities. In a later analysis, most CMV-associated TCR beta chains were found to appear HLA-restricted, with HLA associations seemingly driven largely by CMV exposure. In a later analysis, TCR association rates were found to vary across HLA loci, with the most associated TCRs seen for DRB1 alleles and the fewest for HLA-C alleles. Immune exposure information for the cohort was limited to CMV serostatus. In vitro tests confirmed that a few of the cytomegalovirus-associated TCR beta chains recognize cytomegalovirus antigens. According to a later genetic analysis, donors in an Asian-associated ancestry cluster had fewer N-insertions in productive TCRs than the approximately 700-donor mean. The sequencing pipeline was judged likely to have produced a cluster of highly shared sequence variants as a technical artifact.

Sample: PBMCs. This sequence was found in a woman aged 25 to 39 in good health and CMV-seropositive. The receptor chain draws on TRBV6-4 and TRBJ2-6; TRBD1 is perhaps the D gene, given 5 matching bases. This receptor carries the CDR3 CASSSGSGANVLTF. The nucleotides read TGTGCCAGCAGCTCAGGGTCCGGGGCCAACGTCCTGACTTTC.